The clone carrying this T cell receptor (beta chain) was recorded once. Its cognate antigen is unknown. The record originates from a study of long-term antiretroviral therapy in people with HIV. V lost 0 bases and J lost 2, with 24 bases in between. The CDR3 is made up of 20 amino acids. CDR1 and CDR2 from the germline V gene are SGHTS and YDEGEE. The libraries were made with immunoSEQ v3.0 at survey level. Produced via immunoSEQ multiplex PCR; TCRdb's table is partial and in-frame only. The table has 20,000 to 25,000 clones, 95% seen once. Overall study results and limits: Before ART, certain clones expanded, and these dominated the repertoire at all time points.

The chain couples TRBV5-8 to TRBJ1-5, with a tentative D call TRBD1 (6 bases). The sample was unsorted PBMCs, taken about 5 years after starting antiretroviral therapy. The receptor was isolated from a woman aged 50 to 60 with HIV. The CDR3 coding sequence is TGTGCCAGCAGCTTGGCCTGGGGACATCCCGGTTTAAGGGGCAATCAGCCCCAGCATTTT. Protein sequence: CASSLAWGHPGLRGNQPQHF.